This T cell receptor beta chain was captured in a study of blood T cell repertoires in COVID-19. Overall study context: Sites across the United States, Italy and Spain contributed samples from acute and convalescent COVID-19. From T cells, B-cell-depleted T cells, or PBMCs came the material, which was cDNA or gDNA.

CDR1 is SEHNR, CDR2 FQNEAQ, per germline (reference sequence). The CDR3 sequence is 13 residues long. The V end lost 6 bases, the J end lost 8 bases, and 11 bases lay between the germline ends. Authors' data handling: Nucleated cell counts were estimated from reference gene primer amplification. Sequenced by immunoSEQ multiplex PCR; TCRdb stores in-frame clones only, minus some. That table is the source of V, J and clone size, and D and trimming were worked out from the DNA. The data contain 95,000 to 150,000 clones, just over 85% of them singletons. This sequence joins TRBV7-9 and TRBJ1-6; D not resolved. The sample consisted of peripheral blood. The sequence was obtained from a woman in her forties or fifties with active or convalescent COVID-19. The CDR3 DNA reads as TGTGCCAGCAGGGACTCATGGGATTCACCCCTCCACTTT. Protein sequence: CASRDSWDSPLHF.